A selection of T cell receptor beta chains follows, all from one sample in a study of cytomegalovirus exposure and HLA in healthy donors. Clones were sequenced by immunoSEQ multiplex PCR, and TCRdb holds only the in-frame ones, with some missing. The table shows around 100,000 clones, with around 61% occurring only once. The specimen was PBMCs. These receptors all stem from a woman between 45 and 60 years old in good health and CMV-seronegative. Each CDR3 is given with its conserved first and last residue. Each record gives: D gene, J gene, clone size, V gene, CDR3 protein, CDR3 DNA. The D gene is left open where the match is weak. Clone sizes are given selectively: once, few, many, or a class where the clone is expanded.

d_call: TRBD1
j_call: TRBJ2-5
clone_size: NA
v_call: TRBV5-8
cdr3_aa: CASSSLPGQYRDGQETQYF
cdr3_nt: TGTGCCAGCAGCTCCCTCCCGGGACAGTACAGAGATGGGCAAGAGACCCAGTACTTC

d_call: TRBD1
j_call: TRBJ1-5
clone_size: NA
v_call: TRBV7-8
cdr3_aa: CASSSRGQGSLIGNQPQHF
cdr3_nt: TGTGCCAGCAGCTCACGAGGACAGGGATCGTTGATAGGCAATCAGCCCCAGCATTTT

d_call: TRBD1
j_call: TRBJ2-3
clone_size: NA
v_call: TRBV27
cdr3_aa: CASSLIPTGGGTDTQYF
cdr3_nt: TGTGCCAGCAGTTTAATCCCGACAGGGGGGGGCACAGATACGCAGTATTTT

d_call: TRBD2
j_call: TRBJ2-3
clone_size: NA
v_call: TRBV7-9
cdr3_aa: CASSQLGRAVDTQYF
cdr3_nt: TGTGCCAGCAGTCAGCTAGGGAGGGCCGTAGATACGCAGTATTTT

d_call: TRBD1
j_call: TRBJ2-2
clone_size: few
v_call: TRBV10-1
cdr3_aa: CASRRDRNGPNTGELFF
cdr3_nt: TGCGCCAGCAGACGGGACAGGAACGGGCCGAACACCGGGGAGCTGTTTTTT

d_call: TRBD1
j_call: TRBJ1-4
clone_size: NA
v_call: TRBV7-9
cdr3_aa: CASSPSTGKSEKLFF
cdr3_nt: TGTGCCAGCAGCCCCTCGACAGGGAAGAGTGAAAAACTGTTTTTT

d_call: TRBD1
j_call: TRBJ2-7
clone_size: NA
v_call: TRBV18
cdr3_aa: CASSVRTGLPDEQYF
cdr3_nt: TGTGCCAGCTCAGTCCGGACAGGGCTTCCTGACGAGCAGTACTTC

d_call: TRBD1
j_call: TRBJ1-1
clone_size: NA
v_call: TRBV27
cdr3_aa: CASAPVLRDRASRAEAFF
cdr3_nt: TGTGCCAGCGCCCCCGTCTTAAGGGACAGGGCTTCCAGGGCTGAAGCTTTCTTT

d_call: NA
j_call: TRBJ1-4
clone_size: few
v_call: TRBV5-6
cdr3_aa: CASSLFDAGIAQEKLFF
cdr3_nt: TGTGCCAGCAGCTTGTTCGACGCAGGGATCGCTCAAGAAAAACTGTTTTTT

d_call: NA
j_call: TRBJ1-5
clone_size: NA
v_call: TRBV19
cdr3_aa: CASSAREENQPQHF
cdr3_nt: TGTGCCAGTAGTGCCCGGGAAGAAAATCAGCCCCAGCATTTT

d_call: NA
j_call: TRBJ2-1
clone_size: few
v_call: TRBV7-2
cdr3_aa: CASSLANGLEQFF
cdr3_nt: TGTGCCAGCAGCTTAGCCAATGGACTAGAGCAGTTCTTC

d_call: TRBD2
j_call: TRBJ2-1
clone_size: NA
v_call: TRBV2
cdr3_aa: CASSEAGRAGGASYNEQFF
cdr3_nt: TGTGCCAGCAGTGAGGCAGGGAGGGCCGGCGGGGCCTCCTACAATGAGCAGTTCTTC

d_call: TRBD2
j_call: TRBJ2-1
clone_size: NA
v_call: TRBV4-1
cdr3_aa: CASSQYWTSGGVYNEQFF
cdr3_nt: TGCGCCAGCAGCCAATACTGGACTAGCGGGGGGGTCTACAATGAGCAGTTCTTC

d_call: NA
j_call: TRBJ1-3
clone_size: NA
v_call: TRBV19
cdr3_aa: CASTGERNTIYF
cdr3_nt: TGTGCCAGTACGGGGGAACGGAACACCATATATTTT

d_call: NA
j_call: TRBJ2-1
clone_size: NA
v_call: TRBV11-3
cdr3_aa: CASSHTTTSSYNEQFF
cdr3_nt: TGTGCCAGCAGCCATACGACAACCTCCTCCTACAATGAGCAGTTCTTC

d_call: NA
j_call: TRBJ1-1
clone_size: NA
v_call: TRBV10-3
cdr3_aa: CAISGSVDTEAFF
cdr3_nt: TGTGCCATCAGTGGATCGGTGGACACTGAAGCTTTCTTT

d_call: NA
j_call: TRBJ2-3
clone_size: NA
v_call: TRBV10-2
cdr3_aa: CASSGDTDTQYF
cdr3_nt: TGCGCCAGCAGTGGCGACACAGATACGCAGTATTTT

d_call: TRBD2
j_call: TRBJ2-5
clone_size: NA
v_call: TRBV4-1
cdr3_aa: CASSQGGGYQETQYF
cdr3_nt: TGCGCCAGCAGCCAAGGCGGGGGGTACCAAGAGACCCAGTACTTC

d_call: TRBD1
j_call: TRBJ2-2
clone_size: few
v_call: TRBV11-2
cdr3_aa: CASSNTGGPTGELFF
cdr3_nt: TGTGCCAGCAGCAATACAGGGGGCCCCACCGGGGAGCTGTTTTTT

d_call: TRBD1
j_call: TRBJ2-5
clone_size: NA
v_call: TRBV7-9
cdr3_aa: CASSLGQGETQYF
cdr3_nt: TGTGCCAGCAGCCTGGGACAGGGAGAGACCCAGTACTTC

d_call: NA
j_call: TRBJ2-7
clone_size: NA
v_call: TRBV7-8
cdr3_aa: CASSPPRGNEQYF
cdr3_nt: TGTGCCAGCAGCCCCCCTCGGGGGAATGAGCAGTACTTC

d_call: TRBD1
j_call: TRBJ1-1
clone_size: NA
v_call: TRBV25-1
cdr3_aa: CASSANRGSEAFF
cdr3_nt: TGTGCCAGCAGTGCGAACAGGGGTTCTGAAGCTTTCTTT

d_call: NA
j_call: TRBJ2-7
clone_size: NA
v_call: TRBV6-5
cdr3_aa: CASSYGGTQPYEQYF
cdr3_nt: TGTGCCAGCAGTTACGGCGGGACCCAACCCTACGAGCAGTACTTC

d_call: NA
j_call: TRBJ2-7
clone_size: NA
v_call: TRBV7-7
cdr3_aa: CASSLGTGTYEQYF
cdr3_nt: TGTGCCAGCAGCTTAGGTACAGGAACCTACGAGCAGTACTTC

d_call: TRBD1
j_call: TRBJ1-2
clone_size: NA
v_call: TRBV5-1
cdr3_aa: CASSPGMKRRNPGGWNYGYTF
cdr3_nt: TGCGCCAGCAGCCCTGGTATGAAGCGACGTAACCCAGGGGGCTGGAACTATGGCTACACCTTC

d_call: NA
j_call: TRBJ2-2
clone_size: few
v_call: TRBV5-7
cdr3_aa: CASSSTRTGELFF
cdr3_nt: TGTGCCAGCAGCTCGACAAGGACCGGGGAGCTGTTTTTT

d_call: TRBD1
j_call: TRBJ1-3
clone_size: NA
v_call: TRBV6-6
cdr3_aa: CASSWTGGENTIYF
cdr3_nt: TGTGCCAGCAGTTGGACAGGGGGCGAAAACACCATATATTTT

d_call: NA
j_call: TRBJ1-2
clone_size: NA
v_call: TRBV18
cdr3_aa: CASSPMRDGGGYTF
cdr3_nt: TGTGCCAGCTCACCTATGCGGGACGGAGGTGGCTACACCTTC

d_call: TRBD1
j_call: TRBJ1-2
clone_size: few
v_call: TRBV27
cdr3_aa: CASSISSGGAYGYTF
cdr3_nt: TGTGCCAGCAGTATCTCATCAGGGGGCGCCTATGGCTACACCTTC

d_call: NA
j_call: TRBJ2-5
clone_size: NA
v_call: TRBV23-1
cdr3_aa: CARVETQYF
cdr3_nt: TGCGCCCGCGTTGAGACCCAGTACTTC

d_call: NA
j_call: TRBJ1-6
clone_size: NA
v_call: TRBV13
cdr3_aa: CASSLGAGVSASPLHF
cdr3_nt: TGTGCCAGCAGCTTAGGGGCAGGGGTTTCGGCTTCACCCCTCCACTTT

d_call: NA
j_call: TRBJ1-4
clone_size: NA
v_call: TRBV19
cdr3_aa: CASSMGGFGEKLFF
cdr3_nt: TGTGCCAGTAGTATGGGGGGATTCGGCGAAAAACTGTTTTTT

d_call: NA
j_call: TRBJ1-1
clone_size: NA
v_call: TRBV18
cdr3_aa: CASRGQNTEAFF
cdr3_nt: TGTGCCAGCCGTGGACAAAACACTGAAGCTTTCTTT

d_call: NA
j_call: TRBJ1-5
clone_size: NA
v_call: TRBV6-4
cdr3_aa: CASSDSNRSHRNQPQHF
cdr3_nt: TGTGCCAGCAGTGACTCGAACCGGAGTCATCGCAATCAGCCCCAGCATTTT

d_call: NA
j_call: TRBJ2-1
clone_size: NA
v_call: TRBV13
cdr3_aa: CASSLNPPEQFF
cdr3_nt: TGTGCCAGCAGCCTAAATCCGCCGGAGCAGTTCTTC

d_call: TRBD1
j_call: TRBJ1-5
clone_size: NA
v_call: TRBV19
cdr3_aa: CASNPRGQYSNQPQHF
cdr3_nt: TGTGCCAGTAACCCCAGGGGGCAGTATAGCAATCAGCCCCAGCATTTT

d_call: NA
j_call: TRBJ2-2
clone_size: NA
v_call: TRBV7-2
cdr3_aa: CASSLVRGATGELFF
cdr3_nt: TGTGCCAGCAGCTTAGTGCGGGGAGCGACCGGGGAGCTGTTTTTT

d_call: NA
j_call: TRBJ2-1
clone_size: NA
v_call: TRBV5-1
cdr3_aa: CASSLVGGGEQFF
cdr3_nt: TGCGCCAGCAGCTTGGTTGGGGGCGGTGAGCAGTTCTTC

d_call: NA
j_call: TRBJ2-7
clone_size: NA
v_call: TRBV7-2
cdr3_aa: CASSPSVEQYF
cdr3_nt: TGTGCCAGCAGCCCGTCCGTCGAGCAGTACTTC

d_call: NA
j_call: TRBJ1-6
clone_size: NA
v_call: TRBV4-2
cdr3_aa: CASSQILTGNSPLHF
cdr3_nt: TGTGCCAGCAGCCAGATTCTTACGGGTAATTCACCCCTCCACTTT

d_call: TRBD2
j_call: TRBJ2-3
clone_size: NA
v_call: TRBV6-1
cdr3_aa: CASSEPGLAGVKYF
cdr3_nt: TGTGCCAGCAGTGAACCTGGACTAGCGGGAGTAAAGTATTTT

d_call: NA
j_call: TRBJ1-4
clone_size: NA
v_call: TRBV12-5
cdr3_aa: CASGLRDNNEKLFF
cdr3_nt: TGTGCTAGTGGTCTCCGGGACAATAATGAAAAACTGTTTTTT

d_call: NA
j_call: TRBJ2-3
clone_size: NA
v_call: TRBV7-2
cdr3_aa: CASSLEGLTDTQYF
cdr3_nt: TGTGCCAGCAGCTTGGAGGGCTTGACAGATACGCAGTATTTT

d_call: TRBD1
j_call: TRBJ1-6
clone_size: NA
v_call: TRBV30
cdr3_aa: CALVRTGDSPLHF
cdr3_nt: TGTGCCCTCGTCCGGACAGGGGATTCACCCCTCCACTTT

d_call: NA
j_call: TRBJ1-1
clone_size: NA
v_call: TRBV28
cdr3_aa: CASSGWTENTEAFF
cdr3_nt: TGTGCCAGCAGTGGCTGGACAGAGAACACTGAAGCTTTCTTT

d_call: TRBD1
j_call: TRBJ1-5
clone_size: NA
v_call: TRBV27
cdr3_aa: CASSPRVTGNQPQHF
cdr3_nt: TGTGCCAGCAGCCCAAGGGTGACAGGGAATCAGCCCCAGCATTTT

d_call: TRBD1
j_call: TRBJ2-7
clone_size: NA
v_call: TRBV5-1
cdr3_aa: CASSLGQGFEQYF
cdr3_nt: TGCGCCAGCAGCCTGGGACAGGGTTTCGAGCAGTACTTC

d_call: NA
j_call: TRBJ2-1
clone_size: NA
v_call: TRBV10-3
cdr3_aa: CAISPGGAAHNEQFF
cdr3_nt: TGTGCCATCTCTCCCGGGGGTGCGGCGCACAATGAGCAGTTCTTC

d_call: TRBD2
j_call: TRBJ2-1
clone_size: once
v_call: TRBV28
cdr3_aa: CASSIGLAGLSEQFF
cdr3_nt: TGTGCCAGCAGCATTGGACTAGCGGGACTAAGTGAGCAGTTCTTC

d_call: TRBD1
j_call: TRBJ1-5
clone_size: NA
v_call: TRBV18
cdr3_aa: CASSRTGGGSNQPQHF
cdr3_nt: TGTGCCAGCTCCCGAACAGGGGGCGGTAGCAATCAGCCCCAGCATTTT

d_call: TRBD2
j_call: TRBJ2-3
clone_size: NA
v_call: TRBV4-1
cdr3_aa: CASSQFPAGGLTDTQYF
cdr3_nt: TGCGCCAGCAGCCAATTCCCAGCGGGGGGGCTTACAGATACGCAGTATTTT

d_call: TRBD1
j_call: TRBJ1-5
clone_size: NA
v_call: TRBV7-9
cdr3_aa: CASSIGTGDQHF
cdr3_nt: TGTGCCAGCAGCATAGGGACAGGCGACCAGCATTTT

d_call: NA
j_call: TRBJ2-1
clone_size: few
v_call: TRBV9
cdr3_aa: CASSVAYRGRDNEQFF
cdr3_nt: TGTGCCAGCAGCGTAGCGTATAGGGGGAGGGACAATGAGCAGTTCTTC

d_call: TRBD1
j_call: TRBJ1-1
clone_size: NA
v_call: TRBV6-5
cdr3_aa: CASSYKTGANTEAFF
cdr3_nt: TGTGCCAGCAGTTACAAGACAGGGGCGAACACTGAAGCTTTCTTT

d_call: NA
j_call: TRBJ2-1
clone_size: once
v_call: TRBV27
cdr3_aa: CASSLRTETYNEQFF
cdr3_nt: TGTGCCAGCAGTTTAAGGACAGAGACATACAATGAGCAGTTCTTC

d_call: NA
j_call: TRBJ1-5
clone_size: few
v_call: TRBV2
cdr3_aa: CASMRDSNQPQHF
cdr3_nt: TGTGCCAGCATGAGGGATAGCAATCAGCCCCAGCATTTT

d_call: NA
j_call: TRBJ2-2
clone_size: NA
v_call: TRBV7-2
cdr3_aa: CASSLGQGGTGELFF
cdr3_nt: TGTGCCAGCAGCTTAGGACAGGGAGGAACCGGGGAGCTGTTTTTT

d_call: TRBD1
j_call: TRBJ2-1
clone_size: NA
v_call: TRBV19
cdr3_aa: CASSTNRQGEQFF
cdr3_nt: TGTGCCAGTAGTACCAACCGACAGGGAGAGCAGTTCTTC

d_call: NA
j_call: TRBJ1-1
clone_size: NA
v_call: TRBV15
cdr3_aa: CATSRDRPGRGTEAFF
cdr3_nt: TGTGCCACCAGCAGAGATCGTCCAGGTAGGGGGACTGAAGCTTTCTTT

d_call: TRBD1
j_call: TRBJ1-3
clone_size: few
v_call: TRBV29-1
cdr3_aa: CSGGDSLSGNTIYF
cdr3_nt: TGCAGCGGGGGGGACAGCCTCTCTGGAAACACCATATATTTT